A selection of T cell receptor beta chains follows, all from one sample in a study of blood T cell repertoires in COVID-19. The method was immunoSEQ multiplex PCR; TCRdb's version includes in-frame clones alone and lacks a portion of them. The table includes about 150,000 clones, more than 70% detected once. The specimen was peripheral blood. The receptor set was obtained from a human donor in a cohort sampled during active COVID-19. Both conserved end residues are part of each CDR3.

j_gene	v_gene	CDR3aa
TRBJ1-1	TRBV5-1	CASSLAAGGSNEAFF
TRBJ2-5	TRBV30	CAWSSGQGAETQYF
TRBJ2-7	TRBV18	CASSPEPGTGDFYEQYF
TRBJ2-3	TRBV5-1	CASSLRASGRDTQYF
TRBJ1-3	TRBV7-2	CASSPIPSGNTIYF
TRBJ1-5	TRBV19	CASRNHQVGNQPQHF
TRBJ1-5	TRBV6-1	CASSETGYQPQHF
TRBJ1-1	TRBV27	CASSLTGFRSTEAFF
TRBJ1-2	TRBV4-2	CASSQETGEVYGYTF
TRBJ1-2	TRBV9	CASSVLDRNDYGYTF
TRBJ2-5	TRBV2	CARRQGGETQYF
TRBJ2-5	TRBV6-6	CASSYRKTREETQYF
TRBJ1-3	TRBV5-1	CASSLAPGSGNTIYF
TRBJ2-7	TRBV5-1	CASSPGLAGVPSYEQYF
TRBJ1-6	TRBV5-6	CASSRERDYNSPLHF
TRBJ1-4	TRBV24-1	CATSDFLRDPRYNEKLFF
TRBJ2-3	TRBV20-1	CSVRAGDTQYF
TRBJ1-1	TRBV18	CASSPSGRSQAEAFF
TRBJ1-2	TRBV28	CASSLTAGGNYGYTF
TRBJ1-6	TRBV2	CASINRRNSPLHF
TRBJ1-2	TRBV18	CASSPEIRGYGYTF
TRBJ1-2	TRBV5-4	CASSQGQGAFVGYTF
TRBJ2-2	TRBV11-2	CASSLGQGTNTGELFF
TRBJ2-6	TRBV5-4	CASSPRQSGANVLTF
TRBJ2-7	TRBV27	CASSFRGPSSYEQYF
TRBJ2-7	TRBV19	CASTDLNYEQYF
TRBJ2-7	TRBV7-6	CASSYRDNYEQYF
TRBJ1-3	TRBV18	CASSAGNSGNTIYF
TRBJ1-4	TRBV6-5	CASARGEKLFF
TRBJ1-6	TRBV5-1	CASSLLPGQGNSPLHF
TRBJ1-1	TRBV7-3	CASSPGTGLGAFF
TRBJ2-1	TRBV9	CASSAASGGLYEQFF
TRBJ1-1	TRBV15	CATNQDRGQVEAFF
TRBJ2-1	TRBV11-1	CASSLVAGAWNEQFF
TRBJ2-3	TRBV4-1	CASSQENRASTDTQYF
TRBJ1-5	TRBV5-6	CASSLGAQSAPAF
TRBJ1-5	TRBV19	CASQGFRDQPQHF
TRBJ2-7	TRBV7-8	CASSFDRGPYEQYF
TRBJ1-4	TRBV12-5	CASGLGTAPNEKLFF
TRBJ1-2	TRBV4-3	CASSQDLRLGGYTF
TRBJ2-2	TRBV5-3	CARSSGTGIAGELFF
TRBJ2-3	TRBV4-2	CASSQVGLNTDTQYF
TRBJ2-3	TRBV7-2	CASSPGTTTDTQYF
TRBJ1-2	TRBV2	CASSPTGSMELFGYTF
TRBJ2-1	TRBV14	CASSLTNRDRAYDEQFF
TRBJ1-1	TRBV12-3/TRBV12-4	CASSLVRSEAFF
TRBJ1-4	TRBV7-9	CASSLRQGANEKLFF
TRBJ1-4	TRBV4-3	CASRGRNEKLFF